The 4 T cell receptor beta chains below come from one sample, sequenced in a study of T cells in narcolepsy. Generated by immunoSEQ multiplex PCR, the TCRdb table keeps only in-frame clones and is missing some. The sample yields about 15,000 clones, roughly 85% seen once. Sequences were obtained from memory (CD45RA-) CD4+ T cells from blood. The source is a human donor in good health.

The CDR3 loop is CASSQSRGSPTTYEQYF. The CDR3 DNA is TGCGCCAGCAGTCAATCCCGGGGGAGTCCCACAACCTACGAGCAGTACTTC. This rearrangement joins TRBV23-1 to TRBJ2-7; weak D call: TRBD2 (6 bases). TRBV23-1 is classed as an ORF, of uncertain function. Trimming removed 0 bases from V and 2 bases from J, with 17 bases in between. This CDR3 is built from 17 residues.

The chain recombines TRBV18 with TRBJ2-3; perhaps TRBD1 as D (6 bases). The CDR3 runs 14 residues. Trimming pared 4 bases from V and 3 bases from J, leaving 11 bases between. The V gene's germline CDR1 is KGHSH and CDR2 LQKENI. The CDR3 region is CASSQSQGTDTQYF. DNA of the CDR3: TGTGCCAGCTCACAATCTCAGGGGACAGATACGCAGTATTTT.

V and J are TRBV9 and TRBJ2-7; D uncertain. The CDR3 is 13 amino acids. Germline V lookup: CDR1 SGDLS, CDR2 YYNGEE. Trimming removed 3 bases at V and 3 bases at J, with 10 bases between. The CDR3 loop is CASSATGLYEQYF. Written as DNA, the CDR3 is TGTGCCAGCAGCGCCACCGGCCTCTACGAGCAGTACTTC.

The rearrangement uses TRBV5-4 and TRBJ1-2; maybe TRBD1 (6 bases). V shed 2 bases and J shed 4 bases, with 9 bases lying between them. The CDR3 has 13 amino acids. Germline V gene data show CDR1 as SGHNT and CDR2 as YYREEE (reference sequence). The CDR3 DNA reads as TGTGCCAGCAGCTTAGGGGGGACCTATGGCTACACCTTC. Translation gives CASSLGGTYGYTF.